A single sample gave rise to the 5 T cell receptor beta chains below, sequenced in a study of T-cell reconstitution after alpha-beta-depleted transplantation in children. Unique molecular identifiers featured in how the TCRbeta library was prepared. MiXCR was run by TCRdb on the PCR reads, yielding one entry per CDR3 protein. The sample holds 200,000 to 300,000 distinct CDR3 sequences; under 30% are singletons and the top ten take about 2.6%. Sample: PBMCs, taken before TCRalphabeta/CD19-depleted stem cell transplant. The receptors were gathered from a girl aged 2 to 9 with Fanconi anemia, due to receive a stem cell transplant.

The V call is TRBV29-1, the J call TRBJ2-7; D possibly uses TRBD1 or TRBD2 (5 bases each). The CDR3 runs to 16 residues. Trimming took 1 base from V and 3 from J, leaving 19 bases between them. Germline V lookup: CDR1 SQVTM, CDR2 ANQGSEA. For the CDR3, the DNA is TGCAGCGTTGAAGTCCCCGGACACCTCAGCGGCTACGAGCAGTACTTC. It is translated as CSVEVPGHLSGYEQYF.

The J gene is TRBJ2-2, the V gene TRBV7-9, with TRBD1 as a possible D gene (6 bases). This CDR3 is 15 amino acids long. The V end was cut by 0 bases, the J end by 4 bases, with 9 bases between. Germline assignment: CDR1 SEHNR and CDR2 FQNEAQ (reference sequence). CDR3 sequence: CASSLAGQPTGELFF. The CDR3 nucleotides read TGTGCCAGCAGCTTAGCCGGACAGCCCACCGGGGAGCTGTTTTTT.

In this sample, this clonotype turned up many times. The CDR3 region is CASSLLAGGHRLHNEQFF. The DNA of the CDR3 is TGTGCCAGCAGCCTGCTAGCGGGGGGGCACCGCCTTCACAATGAGCAGTTCTTC. The rearrangement uses TRBV12-3 or TRBV12-4 and TRBJ2-1; 12 nucleotides align to TRBD2. The CDR3 totals 18 residues. Trimming removed 6 bases from V and 5 bases from J; junction bases left unmatched: 14.

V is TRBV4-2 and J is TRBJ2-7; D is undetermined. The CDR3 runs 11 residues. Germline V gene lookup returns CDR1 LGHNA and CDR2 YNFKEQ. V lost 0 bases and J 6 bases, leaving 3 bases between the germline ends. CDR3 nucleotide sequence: TGTGCCAGCAGCCAAGACAGCGAGCAGTACTTC. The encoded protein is CASSQDSEQYF.

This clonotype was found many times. The CDR3 nucleotides read TGCAGCGTTGGTCATAGGGTCAGACCCGGGGAGCTGTTTTTT. It codes for CSVGHRVRPGELFF. This sequence joins TRBV29-1 and TRBJ2-2; D is unclear. V shed 4 bases and J shed 6 bases, with 15 bases lying between them. The germline V gene encodes CDR1 SQVTM and CDR2 ANQGSEA. This CDR3 contains 14 residues.